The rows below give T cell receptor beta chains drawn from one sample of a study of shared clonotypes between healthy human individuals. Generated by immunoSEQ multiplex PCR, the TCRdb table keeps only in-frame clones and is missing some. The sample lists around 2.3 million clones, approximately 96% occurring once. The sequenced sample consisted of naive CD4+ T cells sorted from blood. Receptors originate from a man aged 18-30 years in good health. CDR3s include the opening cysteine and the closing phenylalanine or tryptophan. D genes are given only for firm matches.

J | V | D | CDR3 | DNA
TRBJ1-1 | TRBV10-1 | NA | CASPYRTEAFF | TGCGCCAGCCCATACAGGACTGAAGCTTTCTTT
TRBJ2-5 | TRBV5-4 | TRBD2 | CASSLPSGSQETQYF | TGTGCCAGCAGCTTGCCTAGCGGGAGTCAAGAGACCCAGTACTTC
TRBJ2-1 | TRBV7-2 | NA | CASSTIGRTTYNEQFF | TGTGCCAGCAGCACGATTGGGCGGACTACCTACAATGAGCAGTTCTTC
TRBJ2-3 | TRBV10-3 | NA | CAISRQDTDTQYF | TGTGCCATCAGCCGGCAAGATACAGATACGCAGTATTTT
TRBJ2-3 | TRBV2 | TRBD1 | CASTEGTGGTDTQYF | TGTGCCAGCACCGAGGGGACAGGGGGCACAGATACGCAGTATTTT
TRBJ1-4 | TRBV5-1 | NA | CASSTYSFENEKLFF | TGCGCCAGCAGCACCTACAGTTTCGAGAATGAAAAACTGTTTTTT
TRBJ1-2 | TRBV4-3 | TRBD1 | CASSQEIQGARGYTF | TGCGCCAGCAGCCAAGAGATACAGGGGGCCCGTGGCTACACCTTC
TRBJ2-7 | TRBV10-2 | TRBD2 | CASASGRSYEQYF | TGCGCCAGCGCTAGCGGGCGTTCCTACGAGCAGTACTTC
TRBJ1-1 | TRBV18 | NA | CASSPPGGNTEAFF | TGTGCCAGCTCACCACCGGGCGGGAACACTGAAGCTTTCTTT
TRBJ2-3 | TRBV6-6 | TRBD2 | CASSSGLAVTDTQYF | TGTGCCAGCAGTAGCGGACTAGCGGTCACAGATACGCAGTATTTT
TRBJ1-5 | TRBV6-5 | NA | CASSYLGGNQPQHF | TGTGCCAGCAGTTACTTAGGGGGCAATCAGCCCCAGCATTTT
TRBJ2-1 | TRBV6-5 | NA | CASSTGTASRHEQFF | TGTGCCAGCAGTACTGGGACTGCCAGCAGGCATGAGCAGTTCTTC
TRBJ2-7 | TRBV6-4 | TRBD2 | CASRRKTSGSYEQYF | TGTGCCAGCAGGAGGAAGACTAGCGGGAGCTACGAGCAGTACTTC
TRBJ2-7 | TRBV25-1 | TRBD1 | CASSETGGALYEQYF | TGTGCCAGCAGTGAGACAGGGGGGGCATTATACGAGCAGTACTTC
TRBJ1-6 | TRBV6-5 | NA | CASSPPGRVGSPLHF | TGTGCCAGCAGTCCTCCGGGGAGGGTCGGTTCACCCCTCCACTTT
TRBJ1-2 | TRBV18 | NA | CASSPPSLQAYGYTF | TGTGCCAGCTCACCACCATCTCTCCAGGCGTATGGCTACACCTTC
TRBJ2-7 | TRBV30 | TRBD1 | CAWNRDRGSEQYF | TGTGCCTGGAACCGGGACAGGGGTAGCGAGCAGTACTTC
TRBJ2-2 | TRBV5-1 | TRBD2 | CASSLGGLALTGELFF | TGCGCCAGCAGCTTGGGGGGACTAGCTCTCACCGGGGAGCTGTTTTTT